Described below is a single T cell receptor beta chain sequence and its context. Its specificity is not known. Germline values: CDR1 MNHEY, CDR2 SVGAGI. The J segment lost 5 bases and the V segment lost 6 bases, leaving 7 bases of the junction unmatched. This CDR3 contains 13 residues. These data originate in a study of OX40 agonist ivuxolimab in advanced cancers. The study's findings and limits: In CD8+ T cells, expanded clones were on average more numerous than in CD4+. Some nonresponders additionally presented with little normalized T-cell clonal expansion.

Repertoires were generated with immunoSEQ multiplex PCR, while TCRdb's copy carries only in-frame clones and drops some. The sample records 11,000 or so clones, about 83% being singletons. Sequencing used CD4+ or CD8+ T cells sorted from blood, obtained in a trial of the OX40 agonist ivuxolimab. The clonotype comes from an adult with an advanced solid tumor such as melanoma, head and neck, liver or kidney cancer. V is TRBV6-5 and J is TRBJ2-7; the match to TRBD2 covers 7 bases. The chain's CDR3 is CASRSGGAHEQYF. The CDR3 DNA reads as TGTGCCAGCAGATCGGGGGGTGCCCACGAGCAGTACTTC.